This TCR beta chain was identified during a study of Graves' ophthalmopathy and Graves' hyperthyroidism. RNA transcripts served as template for amplifying TCR beta CDR3 sequences. First-round RT-PCR used HTBI primers; second-round multiplex PCR followed. TCRdb used MiXCR to reprocess the multiplex PCR reads, holding one entry per CDR3 protein. The table includes around 400,000 distinct CDR3 sequences, under 25% detected once. This clonotype has at least ten counts. Germline CDR1 and CDR2: LNHDA and SQIVND (reference sequence). V trimming: 6 bases; J trimming: 4 bases; junction bases outside the gene matches: 11. The CDR3 runs 16 residues.

V gene TRBV19 combines with J gene TRBJ2-2, with 7 bases aligning to TRBD2. This sequence was found in a woman aged 18-35 years with stable Graves' hyperthyroidism. The material sequenced was peripheral blood. CDR3 DNA sequence: TGTGCCAGTAGATTAAGTGGCGGGAGAAGCACCGGGGAGCTGTTTTTT. It encodes CASRLSGGRSTGELFF.